This T cell receptor (beta chain) was recorded in a study of shared clonotypes between healthy human individuals. There were no recent acute infections or vaccinations among the donors, who were healthy HIV-negative adults. Within Nashville, Tennessee resided all donors, each a Caucasian adult. The authors ran the assay at deep level. Source study methods: With immunoSEQ giving junction-only sequences and no quality scores, filtering differed. Clones were read by immunoSEQ multiplex PCR, and TCRdb kept only the in-frame ones, dropping some. Clonal size and the V and J genes are those of that table, whereas D and trimming came from the DNA. The sample contains roughly 640,000 clones, around 97% of which appear only once. J was trimmed by 4 bases and V by 4 bases; bases with no gene match: 10. Germline lookup yields CDR1 MDHEN and CDR2 SYDVKM. There are 16 residues in the CDR3. This clone was recorded once.

Sequencing used naive CD4+ T cells sorted from blood. Subset meaning: CD45RA+ positively selected. The sequence came from a woman aged 25 to 39 in good health. The gene calls are TRBV28 and TRBJ1-2; 9 bases line up with TRBD1. CDR3 sequence reads: CASSSPGQGLTYGYTF. CDR3 coding DNA: TGTGCCAGCAGTTCGCCGGGACAGGGTCTGACCTATGGCTACACCTTC.